This T cell receptor (beta chain) was captured in a study of OX40 agonist ivuxolimab in advanced cancers. Study overall: Every 2 weeks, ivuxolimab was infused into the patients intravenously at between 0.01 and 10 mg/kg. Regarding the study as a whole: Which antigen the expanded peripheral T cells recognized is unknown.

TCRdb's table, derived via immunoSEQ multiplex PCR, lists solely in-frame clones and lacks some. The sample records tens of thousands of clones, 88% being singletons. Germline-derived CDR1 and CDR2 are LNHNV and YYDKDF (reference sequence). The CDR3 totals 12 residues. Trimming took off 0 bases at V and 8 bases at J, with 5 bases between the two ends. As concerns this clone: Its antigen is unidentified.

The chain links TRBV15 to TRBJ2-1; unclear D gene. The receptor's source is an adult with an advanced solid tumor such as melanoma, head and neck, liver or kidney cancer. The sequencing here drew on CD4+ or CD8+ T cells sorted from blood, taken in a trial of the OX40 agonist ivuxolimab. CDR3 in DNA: TGTGCCACCAGCAGAGATGGGTATGAGCAGTTCTTC. Encoded protein: CATSRDGYEQFF. Full variable domain (outside the CDR3, taken from reference TRBV15 and TRBJ2-1): DAMVIQNPRYQVTQFGKPVTLSCSQTLNHNVMYWYQQKSSQAPKLLFHYYDKDFNNEADTPDNFQSRRPNTSFCFLDIRSPGLGDTAMYLCATSRDGYEQFFGPGTRLTVL.